A selection of T cell receptor beta chains follows, all from one sample in a study of beta chain features in type 1 diabetes. Only in-frame clones appear in the TCRdb table, and some are missing; sequencing was by immunoSEQ multiplex PCR. The sample comprises some 240,000 clones, approximately 16% of which are singletons, and approximately 0.081% rests with the top ten. Sequencing used naive CD4+ T cells from blood. The receptor set was obtained from a man aged 30-40 years with type 1 diabetes. Both conserved end residues are part of each CDR3. Fields, in order: V gene, clone size, J gene, D gene, CDR3 DNA, CDR3 protein. The D gene is left open where the match is weak. Clone size appears in some rows only: once, few, many, or a class for an expanded clone.

TRBV9	-	TRBJ2-3	-	TGTGCCAGCAGCGTAGTTGGGGCAGATACGCAGTATTTT	CASSVVGADTQYF
TRBV2	few	TRBJ1-5	-	TGTGCCAGCAGTGCACAGGCTGCCAATCAGCCCCAGCATTTT	CASSAQAANQPQHF
TRBV19	few	TRBJ2-1	-	TGTGCCAGTAGTGCTTCTACCTTCTCCTACAATGAGCAGTTCTTC	CASSASTFSYNEQFF
TRBV7-9	few	TRBJ2-1	-	TGTGCCAGCAGCTCTACTCCCTCCGAAAGGGGTGAGCAGTTCTTC	CASSSTPSERGEQFF
TRBV6-5	few	TRBJ2-7	-	TGTGCCAGCAGTTACGACGGGGGAAGCTCCTACGAGCAGTACTTC	CASSYDGGSSYEQYF
TRBV5-4	-	TRBJ2-1	-	TGTGCCAGCAGCTTGGAACTAGCAGGCAATGAGCAGTTCTTC	CASSLELAGNEQFF
TRBV5-1	few	TRBJ2-5	TRBD2	TGCGCCAGCAGGCTGACTAGCTGGGAGGAGACCCAGTACTTC	CASRLTSWEETQYF
TRBV18	-	TRBJ2-5	-	TGTGCCAGCTCACCAAACAGCCAAGAGACCCAGTACTTC	CASSPNSQETQYF
TRBV7-2	few	TRBJ2-3	-	TGTGCCAGCAGCTTAAACTCAGCAGATACGCAGTATTTT	CASSLNSADTQYF
TRBV4-3	-	TRBJ2-7	-	TGCGCCAGCAGCCAGAGGGGTAGCTCCTACGAGCAGTACTTC	CASSQRGSSYEQYF
TRBV28	-	TRBJ1-2	-	TGTGCCAGCAGGCCCGGGCAATTTAACTATGGCTACACCTTC	CASRPGQFNYGYTF
TRBV18	many	TRBJ2-3	-	TGTGCCAGCTCACCACCGAGCACAGATACGCAGTATTTT	CASSPPSTDTQYF
TRBV30	few	TRBJ1-4	-	TGTGCCCGAATGGGAGAGGGTGACGAAAAACTGTTTTTT	CARMGEGDEKLFF
TRBV29-1	-	TRBJ2-5	-	TGCAGCGTTGGACAGGTCCTACAAGAGACCCAGTACTTC	CSVGQVLQETQYF
TRBV7-2	few	TRBJ1-2	-	TGTGCCAGCAGCCTAGGAACTGACTATGGCTACACCTTC	CASSLGTDYGYTF
TRBV7-2	-	TRBJ2-7	-	TGTGCCAGCAGCTTAGGACCAGCCTCCTACGAGCAGTACTTC	CASSLGPASYEQYF
TRBV10-3	few	TRBJ2-7	TRBD1	TGTGCCATCAGTAAAGGGACAGGAGGAACCTCCTACGAGCAGTACTTC	CAISKGTGGTSYEQYF
TRBV30	few	TRBJ1-5	-	TGTGCCTGGAGTGCCACAGCTAGCAATCAGCCCCAGCATTTT	CAWSATASNQPQHF
TRBV30	-	TRBJ2-1	-	TGTGCCTGGAACGGACAGTTTTACAATGAGCAGTTCTTC	CAWNGQFYNEQFF
TRBV28	-	TRBJ2-7	-	TGTGCCAGCAGTTTAGGTAGTTCCTACGAGCAGTACTTC	CASSLGSSYEQYF
TRBV28	few	TRBJ2-6	-	TGTGCCAGCAGTTTCGCCAACGTCCTGACTTTC	CASSFANVLTF
TRBV30	-	TRBJ2-7	-	TGTGCCTGGAGTGTTGGGGCCTACGAGCAGTACTTC	CAWSVGAYEQYF
TRBV7-2	-	TRBJ2-5	TRBD1	TGTGCCAGCAGCCCCCCGGGGACAGGGGGCGGAGAGACCCAGTACTTC	CASSPPGTGGGETQYF
TRBV7-2	few	TRBJ2-3	TRBD1	TGTGCCAGCAGCTGGACAGGGCCGACAGATACGCAGTATTTT	CASSWTGPTDTQYF
TRBV30	-	TRBJ1-4	-	TGTGCCTGGAGCAGGCAGGACGGTGAAAAACTGTTTTTT	CAWSRQDGEKLFF
TRBV29-1	-	TRBJ1-2	TRBD1	TGCAGCGCCTGGACAGGGGGCGGCTATGGCTACACCTTC	CSAWTGGGYGYTF
TRBV29-1	few	TRBJ2-3	TRBD2	TGCAGCGTTGCCCAGACTAGCGGGAGACCCGACACGCAGTATTTT	CSVAQTSGRPDTQYF
TRBV30	few	TRBJ2-7	TRBD2	TGTGCCTGGAAGCGACTAGCGGGGTCCTACGAGCAGTACTTC	CAWKRLAGSYEQYF
TRBV27	-	TRBJ1-2	-	TGTGCCAGCGGGCTACTTCTAGGTGGCTACACCTTC	CASGLLLGGYTF
TRBV28	-	TRBJ2-7	-	TGTGCCAGCCTTACGGCAGGGGTCGAGCAGTACTTC	CASLTAGVEQYF
TRBV23-1	-	TRBJ2-2	-	TGCGCCAGCAGTAAAGCGAGCAGGGAGCTGTTTTTT	CASSKASRELFF
TRBV29-1	-	TRBJ2-5	TRBD1	TGCAGCGGTCGGACAGGGCCAGAGACCCAGTACTTC	CSGRTGPETQYF
TRBV13	-	TRBJ2-7	-	TGTGCCAGCAGCTTAACCGGGACCTCCTACGAGCAGTACTTC	CASSLTGTSYEQYF
TRBV9	few	TRBJ2-2	-	TGTGCCAGCAGCGTAGACCCGAACACCGGGGAGCTGTTTTTT	CASSVDPNTGELFF
TRBV4-1	few	TRBJ2-5	-	TGCGCCAGCAGCCAACGAAGGGACCAAGGGCAAGAGACCCAGTACTTC	CASSQRRDQGQETQYF
TRBV14	few	TRBJ2-7	TRBD1	TGTGCCAGCAGCCACGGACAGGGGCTTAGCGAGCAGTACTTC	CASSHGQGLSEQYF
TRBV30	-	TRBJ2-1	TRBD1	TGTGCCTGGCACAGGGGGCTGTACAATGAGCAGTTCTTC	CAWHRGLYNEQFF
TRBV7-9	-	TRBJ2-3	-	TGTGCCAGCAGCTTAATGGCAGGCACAGATACGCAGTATTTT	CASSLMAGTDTQYF
TRBV4-2	few	TRBJ1-4	-	TGTGCCAGCAGCCAAGGGGCAGGGGACCTTGAAAAACTGTTTTTT	CASSQGAGDLEKLFF
TRBV29-1	-	TRBJ2-4	-	TGCAGCGTTGGTGAAGCCAAAAACATTCAGTACTTC	CSVGEAKNIQYF
TRBV29-1	few	TRBJ2-7	-	TGCAGCTTCGCGGGACTCTCCTACGAGCAGTACTTC	CSFAGLSYEQYF
TRBV10-3	few	TRBJ2-1	TRBD2	TGTGCCATCAGTGATGGTAGCGGGAGGGTCGATGAGCAGTTCTTC	CAISDGSGRVDEQFF
TRBV7-2	few	TRBJ1-2	TRBD1	TGTGCCAGCAGCCCTCACTGGACAGGGGGTAGACAGGGCTACACCTTC	CASSPHWTGGRQGYTF